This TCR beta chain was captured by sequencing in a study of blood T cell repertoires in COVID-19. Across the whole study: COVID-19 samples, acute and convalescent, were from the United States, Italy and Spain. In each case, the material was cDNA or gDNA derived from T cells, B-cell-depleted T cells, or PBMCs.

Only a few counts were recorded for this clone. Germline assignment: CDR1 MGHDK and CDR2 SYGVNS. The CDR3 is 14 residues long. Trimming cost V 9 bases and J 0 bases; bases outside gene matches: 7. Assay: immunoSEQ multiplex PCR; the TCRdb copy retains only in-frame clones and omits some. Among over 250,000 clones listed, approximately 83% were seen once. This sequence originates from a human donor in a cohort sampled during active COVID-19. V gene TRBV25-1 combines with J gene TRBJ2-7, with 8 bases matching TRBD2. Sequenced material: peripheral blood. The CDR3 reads CASLSGSSSYEQYF. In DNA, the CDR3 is TGTGCCAGTTTGAGCGGGAGTTCCTCCTACGAGCAGTACTTC.